The 15 T cell receptor beta chains below come from one sample, sequenced in a study of metastatic and nonmetastatic thyroid tumors. All patients were untreated before thyroid surgery. TCRdb re-analyzed the PCR reads using MiXCR. The table includes tens of thousands of clones, about 16% detected once. Input material: blood. Receptor source: a female donor with papillary thyroid cancer or a benign thyroid nodule (not recorded which). Some clones in this sample may be carry-over from other donors' samples.

This clone was detected many times. A much larger clone lies a single base off, so this may be a read error. Other DNA variants within this sample encode the same CDR3. V gene TRBV20-1 combines with J gene TRBJ2-3; no clear D. Germline loops: CDR1 DFQATT, CDR2 SNEGSKA (reference sequence). This CDR3 is built from 13 residues. As DNA, the CDR3 is TGCAGTGCCAGAGATAAGCTCAGAGATACGCAGTATTTT. It yields the protein CSARDKLRDTQYF.

Ten or more counts support this clone. The V call is TRBV29-1, the J call TRBJ1-1; D not resolved. Trimming shortened V by 8 bases and J by 8 bases, and 18 bases separated the two germline ends. The germline gives CDR1 SQVTM, CDR2 ANQGSEA. The CDR3 spans 12 residues. The CDR3 DNA sequence: TGCAGCACCCAGGCCCCGGACGGCGAAGCTTTCTTT. It specifies CSTQAPDGEAFF.

The sample holds many counts of this clone. The rearrangement joins TRBV20-1 to TRBJ2-2, with D perhaps matching TRBD1 (6 bases). Germline CDR1 reads DFQATT; CDR2 reads SNEGSKA (reference sequence). This CDR3 is built from 13 residues. CDR3 in amino acids: CSTGTQNTGELFF. The DNA for the CDR3 is TGCAGCACCGGGACACAAAACACCGGGGAGCTGTTTTTT.

This clone was counted ten times or more. This chain connects TRBV6-1 to TRBJ1-5; D remains ambiguous. The CDR3 is 15 amino acids. Germline V gives CDR1 MNHNS, CDR2 SASEGT. Between the trimmed V and J ends, which lost 7 bases and 2 bases, there was a span of 15 bases. CDR3 coding DNA: TGTGCCAGCACCTCCCGTTGGGGTGGCAATCAGCCCCAGCATTTT. It codes for CASTSRWGGNQPQHF.

The chain couples TRBV6-5 to TRBJ2-1; 8 nucleotides line up with TRBD1. The CDR3 consists of 14 residues. J gave up 7 bases and V 6 bases, and 8 bases lay outside the gene matches. The germline V gene encodes CDR1 MNHEY and CDR2 SVGAGI. CDR3 protein: CASSYGQGGNEQFF. For the CDR3, the DNA is TGTGCCAGCAGCTATGGACAGGGCGGGAATGAGCAGTTCTTC.

Ten or more counts support this clone. This chain uses TRBV28 with TRBJ2-7; D uncertain. V lost 11 bases to trimming and J lost 3 bases, with 8 bases between them. The germline gives CDR1 MDHEN, CDR2 SYDVKM. CDR3 length: 10 residues. CDR3 loop: CASRSYEQYF. CDR3 sequence (DNA): TGTGCCTCCAGGAGCTACGAGCAGTACTTC.

This clone was seen repeatedly, ten times or more. The rearrangement joins TRBV24-1 to TRBJ1-1; D gene unclear. Trimming shortened V by 1 base and J by 11 bases, and 10 bases separated the two germline ends. This CDR3 region has 12 residues. The V gene's germline CDR1 is KGHDR and CDR2 SFDVKD. The CDR3 loop reads CATSDFEGAAFF. Written as DNA, the CDR3 is TGTGCCACCAGTGATTTTGAGGGAGCGGCTTTCTTT.

This clone was detected many times. The rearrangement links TRBV7-2 to TRBJ1-4, with TRBD1 matching 8 bases. Germline trimming cut 5 bases from V and 8 bases from J; bases unmatched to any gene: 4. The CDR3 is made up of 13 amino acids. Germline V gene sequence: CDR1 SGHTA, CDR2 FQGNSA. DNA of the CDR3: TGTGCCAGCAGCCCGGGGACAGGAGAAAAACTGTTTTTT. Translating it yields CASSPGTGEKLFF.

This clone was detected ten times or more. V usage is TRBV28 and J usage is TRBJ1-1; D remains unclear. This CDR3 comprises 12 residues. Germline V lookup: CDR1 MDHEN, CDR2 SYDVKM. V was shortened by 5 bases and J by 4 bases, with 8 bases between the two germline ends. CDR3 region: CASSGGVTEAFF. The CDR3 nucleotides are TGTGCCAGCAGTGGCGGGGTCACTGAAGCTTTCTTT.

The CDR3 DNA follows: TGTGCCAGCAGCGTGAGTTATAGGGGATCAACTGAAGCTTTCTTT. This translates into CASSVSYRGSTEAFF. This chain uses TRBV9 with TRBJ1-1; D is perhaps TRBD1 (5 bases). The germline CDR1 and CDR2 sequences are SGDLS and YYNGEE. The CDR3 runs to 15 residues. Trimming cost V 2 bases and J 5 bases, with 16 bases left between them.

This clone was observed many times. This sequence joins TRBV11-3 and TRBJ2-2; a weak D match, TRBD2 (6 bases). Per the germline V gene, CDR1 is SGHNT and CDR2 is YENEEA. Between the trimmed V and J ends, which lost 5 bases and 6 bases, there was a span of 16 bases. This CDR3 spans 15 amino acids. The CDR3 loop reads CASSVTGLLSGELFF. The CDR3 DNA reads as TGTGCCAGCAGCGTAACGGGACTCCTATCCGGGGAGCTGTTTTTT.

Within the sample, this clone is medium-sized (0.01 to 0.1%). The chain links TRBV30 to TRBJ1-2; possible D gene TRBD1, 6 bases. V shed 4 bases and J shed 2 bases, with 11 bases lying between them. The CDR3 runs to 13 residues. The germline CDR1 and CDR2 sequences are GTSNPN and SVGIG (reference sequence). CDR3: CAWTPQGNYGYTF. The DNA for the CDR3 is TGTGCCTGGACTCCACAGGGCAACTATGGCTACACCTTC. Supplemented by reference TRBV30 and TRBJ1-2, the full variable domain reads SQTIHQWPATLVQPVGSPLSLECTVEGTSNPNLYWYRQAAGRGLQLLFYSVGIGQISSEVPQNLSASRPQDRQFILSSKKLLLSDSGFYLCAWTPQGNYGYTFGSGTRLTVV.

Sample share makes this clone medium-sized. V is TRBV20-1 and J is TRBJ2-7, with 9 bases aligning to TRBD1. Germline CDR1 reads DFQATT; CDR2 reads SNEGSKA (reference sequence). CDR3 length equals 14 residues. J gave up 2 bases and V 5 bases, and 7 bases lay outside the gene matches. The CDR3 reads CSAWDRERPYEQYF. The CDR3 DNA is TGCAGTGCTTGGGACAGGGAACGGCCCTACGAGCAGTACTTC.

Remarks on this clone: With a much larger clone just one base away, this may be a read error. The DNA of the CDR3 is TGTGCCAGCAGCTTGGAAGAGGGGACTGAAGCTCTCTTT. This codes for CASSLEEGTEALF. The rearrangement joins TRBV5-4 to TRBJ1-1; a weak D match, TRBD1 (5 bases). The CDR3 is 13 amino acids. Germline assignment: CDR1 SGHNT and CDR2 YYREEE (reference sequence).

J is TRBJ2-2 and V is TRBV7-9; D is possibly TRBD1 or TRBD2 (5 bases each). CDR3 size: 15 residues. With 7 bases removed from V and 4 bases from J, the gap between germline ends came to 16 bases. The germline V gene encodes CDR1 SEHNR and CDR2 FQNEAQ (reference sequence). The CDR3 DNA reads as TGTGCCAGCAAACCGGGCCCGGGGCCCACCGGGGAGCTGTTTTTT. Amino acid sequence: CASKPGPGPTGELFF.